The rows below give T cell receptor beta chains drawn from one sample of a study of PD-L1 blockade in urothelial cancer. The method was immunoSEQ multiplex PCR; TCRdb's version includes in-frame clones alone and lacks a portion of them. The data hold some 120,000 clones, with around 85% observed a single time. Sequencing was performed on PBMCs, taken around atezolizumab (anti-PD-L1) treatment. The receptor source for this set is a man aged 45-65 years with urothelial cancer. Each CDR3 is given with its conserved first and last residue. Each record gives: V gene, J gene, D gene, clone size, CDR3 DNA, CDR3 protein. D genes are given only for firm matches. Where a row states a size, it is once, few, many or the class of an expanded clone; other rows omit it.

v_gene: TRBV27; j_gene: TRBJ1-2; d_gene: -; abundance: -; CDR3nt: TGTGCCAGCAGCTTCAACAGGGCGGACTATGGCTACACCTTC; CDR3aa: CASSFNRADYGYTF
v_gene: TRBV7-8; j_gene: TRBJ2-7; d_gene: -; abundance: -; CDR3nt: TGTGCCAGCAGCTTCCAATTTAGCTACGAGCAGTACTTC; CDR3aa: CASSFQFSYEQYF
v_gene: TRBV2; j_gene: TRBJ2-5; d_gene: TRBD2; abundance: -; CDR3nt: TGTGCCAGCGGCGGGAGAAACGGGGAGACCCAGTACTTC; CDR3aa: CASGGRNGETQYF
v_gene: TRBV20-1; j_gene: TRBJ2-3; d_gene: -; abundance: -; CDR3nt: TGCAGTGCTAGCCTCAGAGATACGCAGTATTTT; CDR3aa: CSASLRDTQYF
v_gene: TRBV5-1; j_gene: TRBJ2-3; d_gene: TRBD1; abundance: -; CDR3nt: TGCGCCAGCAGCTCATGGGGACAGGGGGCCACAGATACGCAGTATTTT; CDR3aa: CASSSWGQGATDTQYF
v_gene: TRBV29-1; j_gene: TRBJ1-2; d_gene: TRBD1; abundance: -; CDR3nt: TGCAGCGTTGTAAGCCCGGGACAGGGATTCTTAGCAGACTATGGCTACACCTTC; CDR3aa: CSVVSPGQGFLADYGYTF
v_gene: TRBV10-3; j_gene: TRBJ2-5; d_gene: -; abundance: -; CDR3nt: TGTGCCATCAGTGAGTCGAGAGAGACCCAGTACTTC; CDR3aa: CAISESRETQYF
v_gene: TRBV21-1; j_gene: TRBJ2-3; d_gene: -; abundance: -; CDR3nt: TGTGCCAGCAGCGCGCCGATAGCGGGAGACCTAGATACGCAGTATTTT; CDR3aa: CASSAPIAGDLDTQYF
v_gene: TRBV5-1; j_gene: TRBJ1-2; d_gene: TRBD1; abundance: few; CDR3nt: TGCGCCAGCAGCTTGACCCGGACAGGGTACTATGGCTACACCTTC; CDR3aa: CASSLTRTGYYGYTF
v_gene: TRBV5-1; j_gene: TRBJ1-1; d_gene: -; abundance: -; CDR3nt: TGCGCCAGCAGCTTGGACAGGGTCGATGGGAACACTGAAGCTTTCTTT; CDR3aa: CASSLDRVDGNTEAFF
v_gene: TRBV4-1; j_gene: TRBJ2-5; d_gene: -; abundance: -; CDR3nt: TGCGCCAGCAGCCAAGAGGGGAGTGGCCGGGGAGAGCAGTACTTC; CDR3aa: CASSQEGSGRGEQYF
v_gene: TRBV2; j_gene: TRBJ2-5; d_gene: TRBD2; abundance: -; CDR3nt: TGTGCCAGGCCGGGACTAGCGGGACAGCGCGAGACCCAGTACTTC; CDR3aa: CARPGLAGQRETQYF
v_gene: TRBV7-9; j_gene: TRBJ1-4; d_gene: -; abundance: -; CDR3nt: TGTGCCAGCAGCGCGCTGCAGGGTAAACTGTTTTTT; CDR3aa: CASSALQGKLFF
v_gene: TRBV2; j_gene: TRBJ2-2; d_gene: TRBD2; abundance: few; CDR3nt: TGTGCCAGCAGTGAACGGCTAGCGGGATTAGGCGGGGAGCTGTTTTTT; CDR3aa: CASSERLAGLGGELFF
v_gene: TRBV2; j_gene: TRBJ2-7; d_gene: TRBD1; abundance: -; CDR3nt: TGTGCCAGCAGTGAATACAGGGGGTATGAGCAGTACTTC; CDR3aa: CASSEYRGYEQYF
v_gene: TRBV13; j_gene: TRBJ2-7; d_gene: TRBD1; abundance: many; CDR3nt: TGTGCCAGCAGCTTATATTTCTGGGACAGGGACTCCTACGAGCAGTACTTC; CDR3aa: CASSLYFWDRDSYEQYF
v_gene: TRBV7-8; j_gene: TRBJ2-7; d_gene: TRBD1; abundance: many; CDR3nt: TGTGCCAGCAGCTTAGGGGACAGGCGAGAGGAGCAGTACTTC; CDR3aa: CASSLGDRREEQYF
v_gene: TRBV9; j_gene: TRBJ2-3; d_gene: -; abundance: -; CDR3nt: TGTGCCAGCAGCGGATCCCCTAATGCGGGACGACGACTCACAGATACGCAGTATTTT; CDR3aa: CASSGSPNAGRRLTDTQYF
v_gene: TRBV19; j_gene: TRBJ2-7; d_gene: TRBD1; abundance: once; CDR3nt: TGTGCCAGTACCCCGGGACAGGGGGCTTCCTACGAGCAGTACTTC; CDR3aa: CASTPGQGASYEQYF
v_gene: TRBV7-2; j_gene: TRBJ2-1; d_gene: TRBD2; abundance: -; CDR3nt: TGTGCCAGCAGCCCGAGACCCGGGACTAGCGGGTTGAATGAGCAGTTCTTC; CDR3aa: CASSPRPGTSGLNEQFF
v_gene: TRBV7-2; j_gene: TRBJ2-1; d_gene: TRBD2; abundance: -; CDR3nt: TGTGCCAGCAGCCCACTAGCGGGAGATCGGTTCTTC; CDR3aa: CASSPLAGDRFF
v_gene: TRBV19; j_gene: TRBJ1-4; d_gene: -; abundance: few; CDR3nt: TGTGCCAGTACCACTTCCTCGGACACCTTCCATGAAAAACTGTTTTTT; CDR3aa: CASTTSSDTFHEKLFF
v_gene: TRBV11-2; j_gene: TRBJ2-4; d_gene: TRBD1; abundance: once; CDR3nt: TGTGCCAGCAGCTTAGCCCCAGGGGGTTTAGCCAAAAACATTCAGTACTTC; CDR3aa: CASSLAPGGLAKNIQYF
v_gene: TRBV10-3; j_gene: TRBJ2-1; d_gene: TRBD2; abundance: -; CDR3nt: TGTGCCATCAGTGAGCGGGAGGGACTCCCATCCTACAATGAGCAGTTCTTC; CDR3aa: CAISEREGLPSYNEQFF
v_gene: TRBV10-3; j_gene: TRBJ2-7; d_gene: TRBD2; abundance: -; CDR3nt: TGTGCCGCCGGGCGGGGGTTGACCTACGAGCAGTACTTC; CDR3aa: CAAGRGLTYEQYF
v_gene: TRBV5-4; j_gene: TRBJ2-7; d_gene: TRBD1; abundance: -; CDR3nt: TGTGCCAGCAGCCTGGGACAGAATTCCTACGAGCAGTACTTC; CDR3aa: CASSLGQNSYEQYF
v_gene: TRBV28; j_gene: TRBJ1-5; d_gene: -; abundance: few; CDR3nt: TGTGCCAGCAGTTTAGTGGTAAGGTCTTGGGCTTTGGTCGGAAATCAGCCCCAGCATTTT; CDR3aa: CASSLVVRSWALVGNQPQHF
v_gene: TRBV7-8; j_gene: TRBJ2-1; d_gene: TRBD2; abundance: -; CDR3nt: TGTGCCAGCAGCCCAACGGGAGGGGTAAGCTATGAGCAGTTCTTC; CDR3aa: CASSPTGGVSYEQFF
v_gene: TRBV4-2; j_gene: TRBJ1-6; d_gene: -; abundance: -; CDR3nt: TGTGCCAGCAGCCAAGTTTGGACAGAATATAATTCACCCCTCCACTTT; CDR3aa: CASSQVWTEYNSPLHF
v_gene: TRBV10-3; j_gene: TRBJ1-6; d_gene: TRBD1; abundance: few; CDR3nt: TGTGCCATCAGTGTCGGGACAGCGAATTCACCCCTCCACTTT; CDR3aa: CAISVGTANSPLHF
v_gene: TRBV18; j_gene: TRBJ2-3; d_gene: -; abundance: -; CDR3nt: TGTGCCAGCTCACCATTCCAATTCACAGATACGCAGTATTTT; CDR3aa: CASSPFQFTDTQYF
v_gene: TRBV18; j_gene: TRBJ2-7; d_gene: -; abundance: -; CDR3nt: TGTGCCAGCTCTCGGGATCAAAATTCCTACGAGCAGTACTTC; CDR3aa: CASSRDQNSYEQYF
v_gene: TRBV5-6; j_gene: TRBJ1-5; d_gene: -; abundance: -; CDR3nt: TGTGCCAGCAGCTTGATCGGTAGCAATCAGCCCCAGCATTTT; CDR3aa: CASSLIGSNQPQHF
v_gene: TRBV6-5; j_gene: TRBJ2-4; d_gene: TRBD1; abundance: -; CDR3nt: TGTGCCAGCAGGCCGGGACAGAAAAAAAACATTCAGTACTTC; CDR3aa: CASRPGQKKNIQYF
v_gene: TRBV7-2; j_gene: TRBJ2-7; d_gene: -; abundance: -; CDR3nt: TGTGCCAGCGGCCTAGGTACTGGTGAGCAGTACTTC; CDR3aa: CASGLGTGEQYF
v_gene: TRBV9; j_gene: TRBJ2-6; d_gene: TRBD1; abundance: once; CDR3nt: TGTGCCAGCAGCGCCCGACAGGGGGGTGGGGCCAACGTCCTGACTTTC; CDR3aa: CASSARQGGGANVLTF
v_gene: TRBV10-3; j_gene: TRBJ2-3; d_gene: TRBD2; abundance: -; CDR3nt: TGTGCCATCAGTCAGACTAGCGGGAGAGCCGAACTTCGCACAGATACGCAGTATTTT; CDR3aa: CAISQTSGRAELRTDTQYF
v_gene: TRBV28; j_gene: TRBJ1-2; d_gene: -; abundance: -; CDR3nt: TGTGCCAGCGTCTCTAACTATGGCTACACCTTC; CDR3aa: CASVSNYGYTF
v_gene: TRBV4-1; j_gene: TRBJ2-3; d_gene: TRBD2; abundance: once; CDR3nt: TGCGCCAGCAGCCCGGGACTAGCACAGGATACGCAGTATTTT; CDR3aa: CASSPGLAQDTQYF
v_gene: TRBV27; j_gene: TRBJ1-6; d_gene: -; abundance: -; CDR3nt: TGTGCCAGCAGTTTATTTTGGCAGAATTCACCCCTCCACTTT; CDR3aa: CASSLFWQNSPLHF
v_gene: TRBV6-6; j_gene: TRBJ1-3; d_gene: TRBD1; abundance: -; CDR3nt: TGTGCCAGCAGTTTGACAGGGCCTGGAAACACCATATATTTT; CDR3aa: CASSLTGPGNTIYF
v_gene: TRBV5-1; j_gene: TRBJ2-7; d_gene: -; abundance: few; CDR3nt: TGCGCCAGCAGCTTGGGTGAGACCCTCGGGTTCGAGCAGTACTTC; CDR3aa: CASSLGETLGFEQYF
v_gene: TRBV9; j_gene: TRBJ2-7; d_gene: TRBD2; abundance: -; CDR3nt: TGTGCCAGCAGCGCCCAATTTAGCGGGAGTCTCGGAGAGCAGTACTTC; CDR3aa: CASSAQFSGSLGEQYF
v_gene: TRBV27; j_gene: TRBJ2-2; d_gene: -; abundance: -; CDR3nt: TGTGCCAGCAGGCTCAGGGGAAACACCGGGGAGCTGTTTTTT; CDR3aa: CASRLRGNTGELFF
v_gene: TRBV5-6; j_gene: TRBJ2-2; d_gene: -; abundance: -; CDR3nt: TGTGCCAGCAGAACCACAGCCGGGATTGGACACACCGGGGAGCTGTTTTTT; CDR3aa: CASRTTAGIGHTGELFF
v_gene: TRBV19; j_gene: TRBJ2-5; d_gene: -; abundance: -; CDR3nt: TGTGCCAGTAGTATAGATTCCGGCCACGGGGAGACCCAGTACTTC; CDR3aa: CASSIDSGHGETQYF
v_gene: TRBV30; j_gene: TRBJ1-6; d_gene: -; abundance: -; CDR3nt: TGTGCCCGGAGTGGGGCGAATAATTCACCCCTCCACTTT; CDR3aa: CARSGANNSPLHF
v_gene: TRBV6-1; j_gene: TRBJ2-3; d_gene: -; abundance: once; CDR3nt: TGTGCCAGCAGTGAAGCGGGAGGAACAGATACGCAGTATTTT; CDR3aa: CASSEAGGTDTQYF
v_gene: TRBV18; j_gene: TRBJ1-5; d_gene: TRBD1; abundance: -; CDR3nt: TGTGCCAGCTCACCCGGGACAGGGGATCAGCCCCAGCATTTT; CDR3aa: CASSPGTGDQPQHF
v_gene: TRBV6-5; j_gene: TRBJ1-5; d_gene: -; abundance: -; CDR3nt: TGTGCCAGCAGTCGGACTCTGAGCAATCAGCCCCAGCATTTT; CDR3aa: CASSRTLSNQPQHF
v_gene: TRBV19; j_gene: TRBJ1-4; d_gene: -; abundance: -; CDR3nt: TGTGCCAGTCGGGCTCACAGGGCAACTAATGAAAAACTGTTTTTT; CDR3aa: CASRAHRATNEKLFF
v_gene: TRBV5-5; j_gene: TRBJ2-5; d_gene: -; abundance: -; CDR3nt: TGTGCCAGCAGCCCCAGCAGGAACTCTGGGGAGACCCAGTACTTC; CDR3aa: CASSPSRNSGETQYF
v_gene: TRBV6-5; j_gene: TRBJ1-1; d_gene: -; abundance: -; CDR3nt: TGTGCCAGCAGTTACAGCTACAACACTGAAGCTTTCTTT; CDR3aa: CASSYSYNTEAFF